A single TCR beta chain is shown here with its context. The antigen is undetermined. Libraries were prepared by immunoSEQ multiplex PCR; TCRdb keeps only in-frame clonotypes and omits some of them. The sample comprises over 55,000 clones, approximately 92% of which are singletons, and 3% to 3.5% rests with the top ten. These data come from a study of cytomegalovirus exposure and HLA in healthy donors. Notes on the study in general: Most TCR sequences were rare, but some public TCRs occurred in many donors. Specific recognition of CMV antigens was confirmed in vitro for a few chains (all CMV-associated).

V lost 0 bases and J 4 bases, leaving 28 bases between the germline ends. This CDR3 spans 20 amino acids. CDR1 and CDR2 (germline): MGHRA, YSYEKL. V gene TRBV4-1 combines with J gene TRBJ2-7; tentative D call: TRBD2 (6 bases). The specimen sequenced was PBMCs. The TCR originated in a young man in good health and CMV-seronegative. The CDR3 region is CASSQDLVRLEGTQHYEQYF. The CDR3 coding sequence is TGCGCCAGCAGCCAAGATTTAGTTCGGCTGGAGGGGACTCAGCATTACGAGCAGTACTTC.